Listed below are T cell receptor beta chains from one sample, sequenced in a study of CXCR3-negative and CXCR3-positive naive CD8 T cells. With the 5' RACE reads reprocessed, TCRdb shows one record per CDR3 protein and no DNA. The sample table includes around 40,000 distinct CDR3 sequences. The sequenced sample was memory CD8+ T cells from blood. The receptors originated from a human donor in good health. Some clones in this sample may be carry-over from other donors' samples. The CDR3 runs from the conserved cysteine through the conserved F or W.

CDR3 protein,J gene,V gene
CASSLGFHNEQFF,TRBJ2-1,TRBV7-9
CSVADTYEQYF,TRBJ2-7,TRBV29-1
CAISESTGTSGEGTQYF,TRBJ2-5,TRBV10-3
CASSVSGWGRETQYF,TRBJ2-5,TRBV25-1
CASSPGGSTDTQYF,TRBJ2-3,TRBV7-2
CASSLQGYEQYF,TRBJ2-7,TRBV11-2
CASSYTGGTGFEQYF,TRBJ2-7,TRBV6-1
CASSSLPGRGTGELFF,TRBJ2-2,TRBV27
CASSKGRQGLSYEQYF,TRBJ2-7,TRBV21-1
CASSFGRGLERFF,TRBJ2-1,TRBV5-1
CASSSGPTGTAYEQYF,TRBJ2-7,TRBV12-3/TRBV12-4
CASSFMGLAGNEQFF,TRBJ2-1,TRBV12-3/TRBV12-4
CASSRDRGRDEQFF,TRBJ2-1,TRBV28
CSVHARDTYNEQFF,TRBJ2-1,TRBV29-1
CSVPSRSNYGYTF,TRBJ1-2,TRBV29-1
CASSDWQGSSYEQYF,TRBJ2-7,TRBV2